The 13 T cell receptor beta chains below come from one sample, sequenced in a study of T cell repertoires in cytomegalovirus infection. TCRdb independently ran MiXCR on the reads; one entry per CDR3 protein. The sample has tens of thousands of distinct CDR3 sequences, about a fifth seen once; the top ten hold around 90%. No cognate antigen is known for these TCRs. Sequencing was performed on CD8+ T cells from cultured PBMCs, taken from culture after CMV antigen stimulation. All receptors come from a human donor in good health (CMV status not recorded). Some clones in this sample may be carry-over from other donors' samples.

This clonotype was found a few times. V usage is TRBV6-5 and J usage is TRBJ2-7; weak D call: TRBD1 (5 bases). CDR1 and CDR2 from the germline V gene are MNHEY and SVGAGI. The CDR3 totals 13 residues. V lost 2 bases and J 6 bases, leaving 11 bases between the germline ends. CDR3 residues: CASSYAGNGEQYF. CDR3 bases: TGTGCCAGCAGTTACGCAGGGAACGGCGAGCAGTACTTC.

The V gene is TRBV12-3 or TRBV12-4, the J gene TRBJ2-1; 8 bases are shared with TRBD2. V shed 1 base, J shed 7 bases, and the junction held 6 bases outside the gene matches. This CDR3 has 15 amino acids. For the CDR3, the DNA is TGTGCCAGCAGTTTAGACGGGGGGGCTGGAAATGAGCAGTTCTTC. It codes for CASSLDGGAGNEQFF.

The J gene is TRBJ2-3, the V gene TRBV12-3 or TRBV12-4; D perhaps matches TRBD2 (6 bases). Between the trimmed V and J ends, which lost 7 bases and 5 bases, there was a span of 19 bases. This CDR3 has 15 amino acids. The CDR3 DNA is TGTGCCAGCACCCCCTGGGGAGGTGTTGTAGATACGCAGTATTTT. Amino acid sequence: CASTPWGGVVDTQYF.

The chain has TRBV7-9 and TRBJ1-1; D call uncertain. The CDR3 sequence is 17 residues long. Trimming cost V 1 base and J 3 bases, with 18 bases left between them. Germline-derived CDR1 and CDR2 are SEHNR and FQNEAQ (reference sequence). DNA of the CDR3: TGTGCCAGCAGCTTAGGGAGGTTGGTATCGAGGGACACTGAAGCTTTCTTT. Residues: CASSLGRLVSRDTEAFF.

The CDR3 loop is CASSLTGGQGGADEQYF. CDR3 DNA: TGTGCCAGCAGCTTAACCGGGGGACAGGGAGGAGCGGACGAGCAGTACTTC. V usage is TRBV7-2 and J usage is TRBJ2-7; 9 bases map to TRBD1. The CDR3 is 17 residues long. CDR1 is SGHTA and CDR2 is FQGNSA in the germline V gene. V lost 2 bases, J lost 5 bases, and 13 bases stayed unmatched.

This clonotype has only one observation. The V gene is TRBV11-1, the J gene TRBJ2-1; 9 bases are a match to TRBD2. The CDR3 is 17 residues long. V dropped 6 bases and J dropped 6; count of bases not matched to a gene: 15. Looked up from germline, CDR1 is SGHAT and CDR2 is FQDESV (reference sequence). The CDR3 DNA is TGTGCCAGCAGGGGGAGGGTAGCGGGGGAGAGCGGCAATGAGCAGTTCTTC. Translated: CASRGRVAGESGNEQFF.

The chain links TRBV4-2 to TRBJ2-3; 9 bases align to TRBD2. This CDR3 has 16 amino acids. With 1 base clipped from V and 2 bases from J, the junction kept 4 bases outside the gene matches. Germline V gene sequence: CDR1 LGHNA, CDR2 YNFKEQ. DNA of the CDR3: TGTGCCAGCAGCCAAGGGGGGACTAGCCCCACAGATACGCAGTATTTT. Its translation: CASSQGGTSPTDTQYF.

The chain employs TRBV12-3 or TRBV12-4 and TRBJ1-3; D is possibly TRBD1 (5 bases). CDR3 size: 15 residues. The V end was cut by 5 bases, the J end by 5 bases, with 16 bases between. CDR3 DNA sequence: TGTGCCAGCAGTGAGGCAGGGTTTTTAAGAAACACCATATATTTT. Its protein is CASSEAGFLRNTIYF.

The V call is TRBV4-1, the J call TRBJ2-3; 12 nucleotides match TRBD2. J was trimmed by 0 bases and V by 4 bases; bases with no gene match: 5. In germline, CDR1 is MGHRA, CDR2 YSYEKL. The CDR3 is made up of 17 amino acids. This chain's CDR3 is CASSPRTSGTSTDTQYF. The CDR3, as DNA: TGCGCCAGCAGCCCTAGGACTAGCGGGACTAGCACAGATACGCAGTATTTT.

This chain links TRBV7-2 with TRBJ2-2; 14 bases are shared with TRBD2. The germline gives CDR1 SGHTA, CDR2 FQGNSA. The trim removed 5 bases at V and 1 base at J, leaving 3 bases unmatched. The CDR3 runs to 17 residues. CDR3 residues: CASSPGTSGRNTGELFF. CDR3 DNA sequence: TGTGCCAGCAGCCCCGGGACTAGCGGGAGGAACACCGGGGAGCTGTTTTTT.

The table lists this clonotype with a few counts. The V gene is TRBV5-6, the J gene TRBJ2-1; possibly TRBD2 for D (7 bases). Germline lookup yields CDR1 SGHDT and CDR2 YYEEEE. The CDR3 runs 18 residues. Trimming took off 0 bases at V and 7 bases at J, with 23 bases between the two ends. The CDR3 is CASSLVAGALFKDNEQFF. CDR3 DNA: TGTGCCAGCAGCTTGGTTGCGGGGGCACTCTTTAAAGATAATGAGCAGTTCTTC. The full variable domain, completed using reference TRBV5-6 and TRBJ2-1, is DAGVTQSPTHLIKTRGQQVTLRCSPKSGHDTVSWYQQALGQGPQFIFQYYEEEERQRGNFPDRFSGHQFPNYSSELNVNALLLGDSALYLCASSLVAGALFKDNEQFFGPGTRLTVL.

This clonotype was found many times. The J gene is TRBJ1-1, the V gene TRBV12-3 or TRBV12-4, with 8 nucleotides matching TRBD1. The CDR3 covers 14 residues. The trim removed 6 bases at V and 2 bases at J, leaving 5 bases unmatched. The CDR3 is CASRVQGANTEAFF. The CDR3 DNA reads TGTGCCAGCAGGGTCCAGGGGGCAAACACTGAAGCTTTCTTT.

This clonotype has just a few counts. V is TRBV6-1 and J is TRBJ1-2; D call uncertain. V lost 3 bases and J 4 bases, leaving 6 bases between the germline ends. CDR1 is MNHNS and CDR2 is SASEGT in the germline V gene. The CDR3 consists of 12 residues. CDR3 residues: CASSDWTYGYTF. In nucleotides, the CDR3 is TGTGCCAGCAGTGATTGGACCTATGGCTACACCTTC.